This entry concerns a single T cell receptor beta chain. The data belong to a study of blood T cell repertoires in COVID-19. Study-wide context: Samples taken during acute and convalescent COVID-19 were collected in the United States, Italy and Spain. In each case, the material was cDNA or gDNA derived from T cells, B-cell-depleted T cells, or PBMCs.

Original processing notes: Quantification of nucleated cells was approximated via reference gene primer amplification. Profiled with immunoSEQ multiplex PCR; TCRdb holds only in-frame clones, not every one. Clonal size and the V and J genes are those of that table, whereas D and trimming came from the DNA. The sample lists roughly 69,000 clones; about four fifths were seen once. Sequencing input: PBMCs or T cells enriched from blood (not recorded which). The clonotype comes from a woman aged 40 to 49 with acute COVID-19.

The DNA for the CDR3 is TGTGCCACCAGTGATTTGAGCGGGGGGGTCCACAATGAGCAGTTCTTC. Protein product: CATSDLSGGVHNEQFF. V gene TRBV24-1 combines with J gene TRBJ2-1; 10 bases agree with TRBD2. The CDR3 spans 16 residues. Germline trimming cut 0 bases from V and 5 bases from J; bases unmatched to any gene: 3. Germline V gene data show CDR1 as KGHDR and CDR2 as SFDVKD.